Presented here are 30 T cell receptor beta chains from one specimen sequenced in a study of long-term antiretroviral therapy in people with HIV. Version v3.0 of the immunoSEQ assay ran at survey level. Assay: immunoSEQ multiplex PCR; the TCRdb copy retains only in-frame clones and omits some. The sample shows about 36,000 clones, 85% to 95% of them seen only once. Material: unsorted PBMCs, obtained 4.1 years after starting antiretroviral therapy. The source is a woman aged 50 to 60 with HIV.

V is TRBV28 and J is TRBJ2-1; D is uncertain. Looked up from germline, CDR1 is MDHEN and CDR2 is SYDVKM. Trimming stripped 8 bases from V and 4 bases from J, with 15 bases between. The CDR3 has 14 residues. This chain's CDR3 is CASVPPGPYNEQFF. DNA of the CDR3: TGTGCCAGCGTTCCGCCGGGCCCTTACAATGAGCAGTTCTTC.

The chain links TRBV7-6 to TRBJ1-1; D possibly corresponds to TRBD1 (5 bases). V gave up 5 bases and J gave up 11 bases, with 18 bases separating them. Germline loops: CDR1 SGHVS, CDR2 FNYEAQ. CDR3 length: 13 residues. The CDR3 reads CASSPLARDQAFF. The DNA of the CDR3 is TGTGCCAGCAGCCCCCTCGCCAGGGACCAGGCTTTCTTT. The complete variable domain, with remaining parts taken from reference TRBV7-6 and TRBJ1-1, reads GAGVSQSPRYKVTKRGQDVALRCDPISGHVSLYWYRQALGQGPEFLTYFNYEAQQDKSGLPNDRFSAERPEGSISTLTIQRTEQRDSAMYRCASSPLARDQAFFGQGTRLTVV.

V gene TRBV19 combines with J gene TRBJ2-7, with 7 bases lining up with TRBD1. After removal of 10 bases from V and 3 bases from J, the junction contained 6 bases not matched to a gene. There are 12 residues in the CDR3. Per the germline V gene, CDR1 is LNHDA and CDR2 is SQIVND (reference sequence). CDR3 region: CATSDRDYEQYF. Written as DNA, the CDR3 is TGTGCCACAAGCGACAGGGACTACGAGCAGTACTTC.

The chain couples TRBV11-2 to TRBJ2-1, with D uncertain. Trimming removed 1 base at V and 6 bases at J, with 10 bases between. Germline V CDR1 and CDR2: SGHAT, FQNNGV. This CDR3 is built from 14 residues. The CDR3 spells CASSLAGSINEQFF. CDR3 sequence (DNA): TGTGCCAGCAGCTTAGCGGGCAGCATCAATGAGCAGTTCTTC. The full variable domain, in which reference TRBV11-2 and TRBJ2-1 provide the parts outside the CDR3, is EAGVAQSPRYKIIEKRQSVAFWCNPISGHATLYWYQQILGQGPKLLIQFQNNGVVDDSQLPKDRFSAERLKGVDSTLKIQPAKLEDSAVYLCASSLAGSINEQFFGPGTRLTVL.

The chain links TRBV11-1 to TRBJ2-3; D not resolved. The CDR3 covers 16 residues. V dropped 5 bases and J dropped 2 bases, with 17 bases sitting between them. The germline gives CDR1 SGHAT, CDR2 FQDESV (reference sequence). The CDR3 region is CASSPSPWSYTDTQYF. As DNA, the CDR3 is TGTGCCAGCAGCCCCTCGCCTTGGAGTTACACAGATACGCAGTATTTT.

The chain couples TRBV15 to TRBJ2-1; 7 nucleotides agree with TRBD2. After removal of 0 bases from V and 5 bases from J, the junction contained 7 bases not matched to a gene. The germline V gene has CDR1 LNHNV and CDR2 YYDKDF (reference sequence). This CDR3 contains 16 residues. The CDR3 spells CATSRDTLALNNEQFF. CDR3 DNA sequence: TGTGCCACCAGCAGAGATACACTAGCGTTAAACAATGAGCAGTTCTTC.

The chain couples TRBV5-1 to TRBJ2-3; no clear D gene. The germline gives CDR1 SGHRS, CDR2 YFSETQ. The CDR3 runs to 11 residues. Trimming stripped 4 bases from V and 6 bases from J, with 6 bases between. Written as DNA, the CDR3 is TGCGCCAGCAGCCAAGCCGATACGCAGTATTTT. It translates to CASSQADTQYF.

The chain combines TRBV5-6 with TRBJ2-7; 10 nucleotides line up with TRBD2. The CDR3 extends over 17 amino acids. V was clipped by 0 bases and J by 3 bases; unmatched bases: 9. Germline CDR1 is SGHDT and CDR2 is YYEEEE. CDR3 sequence (DNA): TGTGCCAGCAGCTTGGCTCCTAGCGGGGGTCGATTCTACGAGCAGTACTTC. Translated, it gives CASSLAPSGGRFYEQYF.

The rearrangement uses TRBV6-5 and TRBJ2-5, with a tentative D call TRBD1 (6 bases). CDR3 length: 14 residues. Trimming removed 5 bases at V and 3 bases at J, with 13 bases between. The germline V gene encodes CDR1 MNHEY and CDR2 SVGAGI. CDR3 sequence: CASSTGQPEETQYF. CDR3 nucleotides: TGTGCCAGCAGTACCGGACAGCCCGAAGAGACCCAGTACTTC.

The chain links TRBV7-8 to TRBJ2-5; 8 nucleotides align to TRBD1. In germline, CDR1 is SGHVS, CDR2 FQNEAQ. V shed 5 bases and J 5 bases; nucleotides not matched to a gene: 10. This CDR3 has 15 amino acids. The chain's CDR3 is CASSPGQGPEETQYF. As DNA, the CDR3 is TGTGCCAGCAGCCCAGGACAGGGCCCAGAGGAGACCCAGTACTTC.

The sample holds a few counts of this clone. This chain joins TRBV7-2 and TRBJ2-3, with D perhaps TRBD1 (6 bases). Between the trimmed V and J ends, which lost 0 bases and 1 base, there was a span of 8 bases. The CDR3 extends over 15 amino acids. Germline assignment: CDR1 SGHTA and CDR2 FQGNSA. This CDR3 is CASSLAPGGTDTQYF. CDR3 in DNA: TGTGCCAGCAGCTTAGCGCCAGGGGGCACAGATACGCAGTATTTT.

This CDR3 reads CASAPGVGVETQYF. The CDR3 DNA is TGTGCCAGCGCACCGGGGGTGGGCGTAGAGACCCAGTACTTC. The J gene is TRBJ2-5, the V gene TRBV6-1, with D possibly TRBD2 on 6 matching bases. CDR3 length: 14 amino acids. Germline assignment: CDR1 MNHNS and CDR2 SASEGT. V lost 8 bases, J lost 4 bases, and 17 bases lay in between.

This chain joins TRBV10-3 and TRBJ1-2, with 7 bases aligning to TRBD1. This CDR3 is 15 amino acids long. V trimming: 10 bases; J trimming: 6 bases; junction bases outside the gene matches: 17. The germline V gene encodes CDR1 ENHRY and CDR2 SYGVKD. This CDR3 is CATVAGQVLGDGYTF. The CDR3 DNA follows: TGTGCCACCGTAGCCGGACAGGTCTTGGGCGATGGCTACACCTTC.

The rearrangement uses TRBV5-5 and TRBJ1-3, with TRBD1 as a possible D gene (5 bases). With 3 bases removed from V and 2 bases from J, the gap between germline ends came to 12 bases. The CDR3 is made up of 15 amino acids. Germline CDR1 and CDR2: SGHKS and YYEKEE (reference sequence). CDR3 sequence (DNA): TGTGCCAGCAGCTACCGAGGGGACCCTGGAAACACCATATATTTT. It yields the protein CASSYRGDPGNTIYF.

The rearrangement uses TRBV10-3 and TRBJ2-6, with D possibly TRBD1 on 5 matching bases. V was shortened by 0 bases and J by 0 bases, with 12 bases between the two germline ends. CDR1 is ENHRY, CDR2 SYGVKD, per germline. The CDR3 runs 18 residues. This CDR3 is CAISESDKGISGANVLTF. For the CDR3, the DNA is TGTGCCATCAGTGAGTCTGACAAGGGGATCTCTGGGGCCAACGTCCTGACTTTC.

As concerns this clone: The same CDR3 arises from other DNA sequences in this sample as well. The rearrangement uses TRBV10-3 and TRBJ1-2; the D gene is possibly TRBD1 (5 bases). The length of the CDR3 is 13 residues. Trimming took 0 bases from V and 6 from J, leaving 8 bases between them. Per the germline V gene, CDR1 is ENHRY and CDR2 is SYGVKD. The CDR3 DNA sequence: TGTGCCATCAGTGAGTCGGGCAGGGATGGCTACACCTTC. It is translated as CAISESGRDGYTF.

The chain combines TRBV29-1 with TRBJ2-5; 7 bases agree with TRBD1. Germline V lookup: CDR1 SQVTM, CDR2 ANQGSEA. This CDR3 region has 13 residues. V lost 4 bases and J lost 2; bases outside the gene matches: 4. CDR3 nucleotide sequence: TGCAGCGTTGCCGGGACAGAACAAGAGACCCAGTACTTC. Translating gives CSVAGTEQETQYF.

The rearrangement joins TRBV6-5 to TRBJ2-5, with a possible D match to TRBD1 (7 bases). The CDR3 sequence is 15 residues long. CDR1 and CDR2 from the germline V gene are MNHEY and SVGAGI. Trimming stripped 7 bases from V and 4 bases from J, with 19 bases between. Here the CDR3 reads CASTSDRDFGETQYF. In DNA form, the CDR3 reads TGTGCCAGCACGTCAGACAGGGACTTTGGAGAGACCCAGTACTTC.

The J gene is TRBJ1-3, the V gene TRBV5-1; D is undetermined. Germline V lookup: CDR1 SGHRS, CDR2 YFSETQ. The CDR3 is 13 residues long. V gave up 4 bases and J gave up 5 bases, with 10 bases separating them. CDR3 coding DNA: TGCGCCAGCAGCCCCCCAGATAGAAACACCATATATTTT. Its translation: CASSPPDRNTIYF.

The chain combines TRBV6-1 with TRBJ2-3, with a weak D call TRBD1 (6 bases). In germline, CDR1 is MNHNS, CDR2 SASEGT. The V and J ends lost 4 bases and 2 bases respectively, with 10 bases between them. The CDR3 contains 14 residues. The CDR3 DNA reads as TGTGCCAGCAGTGTCGACAGGTTCACAGATACGCAGTATTTT. Its protein product is CASSVDRFTDTQYF.

The V call is TRBV7-9, the J call TRBJ2-2, with D possibly TRBD2 on 6 matching bases. The V gene lost 2 bases and the J gene lost 6 bases, with 13 bases spanning the gap. The CDR3 is made up of 15 amino acids. Germline CDR1 is SEHNR and CDR2 is FQNEAQ (reference sequence). CDR3 nucleotides: TGTGCCAGCAGCTTAATGGCTAGCGCCTCCGGGGAGCTGTTTTTT. Translated, it gives CASSLMASASGELFF.

Here the CDR3 reads CASSRLEGATRTDTQYF. The CDR3 nucleotides are TGTGCCAGCAGCCGATTAGAGGGGGCCACCCGCACAGATACGCAGTATTTT. The chain links TRBV13 to TRBJ2-3; 7 nucleotides align to TRBD1. The V gene's germline CDR1 is PRHDT and CDR2 FYEKMQ (reference sequence). This CDR3 comprises 17 residues. After removal of 5 bases from V and 1 base from J, the junction contained 12 bases not matched to a gene.

This clone was observed a single time. The genes are TRBV19 and TRBJ2-5; TRBD1 aligns across 7 bases. CDR3 length: 14 amino acids. With 4 bases clipped from V and 5 bases from J, the junction kept 7 bases outside the gene matches. Germline V lookup: CDR1 LNHDA, CDR2 SQIVND (reference sequence). Written as DNA, the CDR3 is TGTGCCAGTAGTACCAGACAGGGATACGAGACCCAGTACTTC. It specifies CASSTRQGYETQYF.

The chain recombines TRBV5-4 with TRBJ1-2; 9 nucleotides agree with TRBD1. The CDR3 extends over 15 amino acids. From germline, CDR1 is SGHNT and CDR2 YYREEE (reference sequence). Trimming cost V 4 bases and J 7 bases; bases outside gene matches: 11. DNA for the CDR3: TGTGCCAGCAGCCGGACAGGGGAGGGTATTGGTGGCTACACCTTC. Translated: CASSRTGEGIGGYTF.

The chain couples TRBV7-9 to TRBJ1-5; TRBD1 matches 10 bases. With V trimmed by 5 bases and J by 6 bases, 10 bases remained unmatched. Germline V gene lookup returns CDR1 SEHNR and CDR2 FQNEAQ (reference sequence). This CDR3 has 16 residues. In nucleotides, the CDR3 is TGTGCCAGCAGCCGCACGACAGGGGGCGTCGGTCAGCCCCAGCATTTT. It is translated as CASSRTTGGVGQPQHF.

The V gene is TRBV21-1, the J gene TRBJ1-1; the DNA was not used to check the table's D call, TRBD1. TRBV21-1 is reported as a pseudogene. This CDR3 has 10 amino acids. In DNA form, the CDR3 reads TGTGCCAGCAGCATGTCAAAAGCTTTCTTT. Translating it yields CASSMSKAFF.

V gene TRBV20-1 combines with J gene TRBJ2-5; unclear D gene. The CDR3 runs to 11 residues. V was pared by 0 bases and J by 5 bases, with 4 bases between. Looked up from germline, CDR1 is DFQATT and CDR2 is SNEGSKA (reference sequence). In DNA form, the CDR3 reads TGCAGTGCTAGAGATAAGGAGACCCAGTACTTC. Protein: CSARDKETQYF.

This clone was observed once. CDR3 bases: TGTGCCAGTAGACCACCCGGGACGAACACCGGGGAGCTGTTTTTT. This sequence encodes CASRPPGTNTGELFF. The rearrangement links TRBV7-9 to TRBJ2-2; D may be TRBD2 (5 bases). There are 15 residues in the CDR3. V lost 9 bases, J lost 0 bases, and 14 bases lay in between. CDR1 SEHNR and CDR2 FQNEAQ come from the germline V gene (reference sequence).

The rearrangement links TRBV2 to TRBJ1-1; D remains ambiguous. Germline V gives CDR1 SNHLY, CDR2 FYNNEI. CDR3 length equals 13 residues. The V end lost 5 bases, the J end lost 0 bases, and 7 bases lay between the germline ends. CDR3 bases: TGTGCCAGCAGTTTATCTATGAACACTGAAGCTTTCTTT. Amino acid sequence: CASSLSMNTEAFF.

The gene calls are TRBV5-1 and TRBJ2-7; a weak D match, TRBD1 (6 bases). Trimming took 4 bases from V and 0 from J, leaving 17 bases between them. In germline, CDR1 is SGHRS, CDR2 YFSETQ. The CDR3 spans 16 residues. This chain's CDR3 is CASSPAGTSNSYEQYF. The CDR3 region has the DNA TGCGCCAGCAGCCCAGCCGGGACAAGTAACTCCTACGAGCAGTACTTC.